These T cell receptor beta chains were read from a single sample in a study of cytomegalovirus exposure and HLA in healthy donors. Produced via immunoSEQ multiplex PCR; TCRdb's table is partial and in-frame only. The table shows around 35,000 clones, with around 81% occurring only once. The sequenced material came from PBMCs. The receptors derive from a woman in her thirties or forties in good health and CMV-seronegative. Both conserved end residues are trimmed from each CDR3.

V gene,CDR3 protein
TRBV5-1,ASSLGESDEKLF
TRBV6-1,ASIEQGVSNQPQH
TRBV10-1,ASRGTTGAGRQPQH
TRBV18,ASSDGLISGANVLT
TRBV23-1,ASSQWDSTNTGELF
TRBV6-1,ASSEGGRNTEAF
TRBV6-4,ASSAEAGDHTDTQY
TRBV9,ASSASWRGHGELF
TRBV29-1,STQEGFDSPLH
TRBV4-1,ASSQAGTGSILTEAF
TRBV20-1,SATGEAQH
TRBV10-3,AITYSEGRGNTIY
TRBV25-1,ASSESSSGANVLT
TRBV7-9,ASNPTGGPYNEQF
TRBV7-9,ASSHTGTSDEAF
TRBV4-2,ASTGGGTDTQY
TRBV29-1,SVEDTETYEQY
TRBV6-5,ASRWNTEAF
TRBV7-2,ASSLGLAAQETQY
TRBV5-1,ASTDLGQGTDTQY
TRBV5-1,ASSLDSGGAGETQY
TRBV27,ASSFLGGGGTDTQY